A single sample gave rise to the 25 T cell receptor gamma chains below, sequenced in a study of gamma-delta chains in newborns, infants, children. TCRdb repeated clone calling on the reads with CATT. This repertoire shows roughly 2,600 gamma-chain clones, more than 35% found once; its top ten account for about 4.8%. The material sequenced was blood. These receptors came from a child who was a newborn, infant or young child, either healthy, febrile or measles-vaccinated (not recorded which).

This clone was picked up one time. A read error may account for a junction end that differs from germline. Other nucleotide sequences in the sample specify the same CDR3. This chain connects TRGV9 to TRGJ1 or TRGJ2. TCRdb leaves out the J gene; it was filled in here by matching the DNA to germline. This CDR3 contains 14 residues. Germline V gene data show CDR1 as GITISATS and CDR2 as ISYDGTV (reference sequence). The CDR3: CALWEVRTGYKKLF. The CDR3 nucleotides read TGCGCCTTGTGGGAGGTGCGGACGGGATATAAGAAACTCTTT.

This clone was detected only a few times. This rearrangement joins TRGV2 to TRGJP2. V lost 0 bases to trimming and J lost 5 bases; unmatched junction nucleotides: 6. The CDR3 contains 15 residues. Germline loops: CDR1 EGSNGY, CDR2 YDSYNSKV. The CDR3 sequence: CATWDGRGSDWIKTF. The CDR3 DNA reads TGTGCCACCTGGGACGGGCGTGGGAGTGATTGGATCAAGACGTTT.

The J gene is TRGJP2, the V gene TRGV2. The J gene is absent in TCRdb and was assigned here via DNA matching to germline. Germline V gene lookup returns CDR1 EGSNGY and CDR2 YDSYNSKV. This CDR3 has 11 amino acids. The J segment lost 16 bases and the V segment lost 1 base, leaving 6 bases of the junction unmatched. CDR3 sequence reads: CATWDGGTKTF. The DNA of the CDR3 is TGTGCCACCTGGGACGGTGGGACCAAGACGTTT.

This clone was counted a few times. V gene TRGV9 combines with J gene TRGJ1 or TRGJ2. Germline V gives CDR1 GITISATS, CDR2 ISYDGTV (reference sequence). V lost 0 bases, J lost 11 bases, and 4 bases stayed unmatched. The length of the CDR3 is 11 residues. This CDR3 is CALWEVVEKLF. The CDR3 nucleotides read TGTGCCTTGTGGGAGGTGGTAGAGAAACTCTTT.

This clone was detected only a few times. The rearrangement links TRGV9 to TRGJ1 or TRGJ2. The J gene is not listed in TCRdb, so it was assigned here from a DNA match to germline. CDR3 size: 11 residues. The germline gives CDR1 GITISATS, CDR2 ISYDGTV (reference sequence). V dropped 5 bases and J dropped 7; count of bases not matched to a gene: 5. The CDR3 bases are TGTGCCTTGTGGGCGCCGTATAAGAAACTCTTT. It specifies CALWAPYKKLF.

The genes are TRGV3 and TRGJ1 or TRGJ2. V lost 1 base to trimming and J lost 4 bases; unmatched junction nucleotides: 7. The length of the CDR3 is 14 residues. The germline V gene has CDR1 VTNTFY and CDR2 YDVSTARD (reference sequence). CDR3 in amino acids: CATWDRPKYYKKLF. The CDR3, as DNA: TGTGCCACCTGGGACAGACCGAAGTATTATAAGAAACTCTTT.

The J gene is TRGJP, the V gene TRGV9. No J gene was available from TCRdb, and it was assigned here by a germline match of the DNA. Losses at the gene ends were 0 bases for V and 9 bases for J; bases not matched to a gene: 8. Germline loops: CDR1 GITISATS, CDR2 ISYDGTV (reference sequence). This CDR3 has 17 residues. The CDR3 loop reads CALWEVHVSLGKKIKVF. CDR3 coding DNA: TGTGCCTTGTGGGAGGTGCATGTTTCGTTGGGCAAAAAAATCAAGGTATTT.

The rearrangement uses TRGV5 and TRGJ1 or TRGJ2. The J gene, not given by TCRdb, was assigned here from a germline match of the nucleotide sequence. Germline loops: CDR1 VINAFY, CDR2 YDVSNSKD. Germline trimming cut 6 bases from V and 8 bases from J; bases unmatched to any gene: 4. This CDR3 has 10 residues. The CDR3 spells CATWTNKKLF. CDR3 coding DNA: TGTGCCACCTGGACTAATAAGAAACTCTTT.

The chain carries TRGV4 and TRGJ1 or TRGJ2. As TCRdb names no J gene, one was assigned here on the basis of a DNA match to germline. Germline V CDR1 and CDR2: EGSTGY, YDSYTSSV. J lost 6 bases, V lost 3 bases, and 5 bases had no gene match. This CDR3 contains 12 residues. CDR3 sequence: CATWDHCYKKLF. DNA of the CDR3: TGTGCCACCTGGGATCATTGTTATAAGAAACTCTTT.

This clone was counted a few times. The rearrangement links TRGV2 to TRGJ1 or TRGJ2. The J gene comes from matching the DNA to germline here; TCRdb lacks it. Germline V gene lookup returns CDR1 EGSNGY and CDR2 YDSYNSKV. Trimming removed 2 bases from V and 5 bases from J; junction bases left unmatched: 6. This CDR3 contains 13 residues. The CDR3 DNA reads as TGTGCCACCTGGGACGTGGGGGATTATAAGAAACTCTTT. Translated, it gives CATWDVGDYKKLF.

As concerns this clone: The junction departs from germline at one end; a sequencing error may be responsible. The sample has other DNA sequences that encode this CDR3 too. The rearrangement links TRGV3 to TRGJ1 or TRGJ2. The J gene is absent in TCRdb and was assigned here via DNA matching to germline. The germline gives CDR1 VTNTFY, CDR2 YDVSTARD (reference sequence). The CDR3 extends over 13 amino acids. The chain's CDR3 is CATWDRQWYKKLF. In DNA, the CDR3 is TGTGCTACCTGGGACAGGCAATGGTATAAGAAACTCTTT.

This chain uses TRGV5 with TRGJ1 or TRGJ2. TCRdb lists no J gene, so it was determined here by aligning the DNA to germline. Germline loops: CDR1 VINAFY, CDR2 YDVSNSKD. The CDR3 loop spans 14 amino acids. V gave up 0 bases and J gave up 0 bases; unmatched junction bases: 2. CDR3: CATWDRSNYYKKLF. CDR3 DNA: TGTGCCACCTGGGACAGGTCGAATTATTATAAGAAACTCTTT.

Concerning this clone: A much larger clonotype is one base distant, so this may be a read error. This chain links TRGV8 with TRGJ1 or TRGJ2. TCRdb does not report a J gene; here it was assigned by matching the DNA to germline references. V shed 4 bases and J 12 bases; nucleotides not matched to a gene: 9. Germline V gives CDR1 VENAVY, CDR2 YDSYNSRV. The CDR3 extends over 11 amino acids. The DNA for the CDR3 is TGTGCCACCTGGGACCATTTGGGGAAACTCTTT. Translated: CATWDHLGKLF.

In DNA form, the CDR3 reads TGTGCCACCTGGGATGGGCATTGGAAACTCTTT. Its translation: CATWDGHWKLF. The chain combines TRGV4 with TRGJ1 or TRGJ2. The J gene is absent in TCRdb and was assigned here via DNA matching to germline. J was trimmed by 12 bases and V by 0 bases; bases with no gene match: 5. Germline-derived CDR1 and CDR2 are EGSTGY and YDSYTSSV. CDR3 length equals 11 residues.

The chain uses TRGV3 and TRGJ1 or TRGJ2. Matching the DNA to germline supplied the J gene, which TCRdb does not give. The CDR3 consists of 11 residues. Germline CDR1 and CDR2: VTNTFY and YDVSTARD (reference sequence). V lost 5 bases, J lost 4 bases, and 2 bases stayed unmatched. The CDR3 reads CATWAYYKKLF. DNA for the CDR3: TGTGCCACCTGGGCATATTATAAGAAACTCTTT.

This chain uses TRGV3 with TRGJP2. The J gene, missing from TCRdb, was assigned here through DNA to germline matching. The CDR3 is 14 residues long. Germline V lookup: CDR1 VTNTFY, CDR2 YDVSTARD (reference sequence). The J segment lost 6 bases and the V segment lost 0 bases, leaving 4 bases of the junction unmatched. Written as DNA, the CDR3 is TGTGCCACCTGGGACAGGCTAGGTGATTGGATCAAGACGTTT. This sequence encodes CATWDRLGDWIKTF.

This clone was counted only a few times. This chain uses TRGV8 with TRGJP2. The J gene, absent from TCRdb, was called here by matching the DNA to germline. V lost 3 bases to trimming and J lost 5 bases; unmatched junction nucleotides: 9. In germline, CDR1 is VENAVY, CDR2 YDSYNSRV. The CDR3 totals 15 residues. This CDR3 reads CATWDGGRSDWIKTF. The DNA of the CDR3 is TGTGCCACCTGGGATGGGGGGAGAAGTGATTGGATCAAGACGTTT.

This chain joins TRGV8 and TRGJ1 or TRGJ2. Germline matching of the DNA provided the J gene here, since TCRdb leaves it blank. The CDR3 spans 13 residues. V was pared by 0 bases and J by 3 bases, with 2 bases of the junction left unmatched. Germline V gene data show CDR1 as VENAVY and CDR2 as YDSYNSRV. CDR3 protein: CATWDRLYYKKLF. CDR3 bases: TGTGCCACCTGGGATAGGCTTTATTATAAGAAACTCTTT.

Of note for this clone: Sequence at one end of the junction differs from germline and may be a read error. The V gene is TRGV2, the J gene TRGJ1 or TRGJ2. Germline matching of the DNA provided the J gene here, since TCRdb leaves it blank. The V gene's germline CDR1 is EGSNGY and CDR2 YDSYNSKV. This CDR3 spans 14 amino acids. This CDR3 reads CATWDDTNCYKKLF. The CDR3 nucleotides are TGTGCCACCTGGGACGATACGAATTGTTATAAGAAACTCTTT.

As regards this clone: Distinct nucleotide sequences in the sample also encode this CDR3. The CDR3 spells CATWEDPWGYKKLF. The CDR3 DNA follows: TGTGCCACCTGGGAGGATCCTTGGGGATATAAGAAACTCTTT. The chain joins TRGV4 to TRGJ1 or TRGJ2. TCRdb lists no J gene, so it was determined here by aligning the DNA to germline. The CDR3 contains 14 residues. Germline lookup yields CDR1 EGSTGY and CDR2 YDSYTSSV. The V and J ends lost 4 bases and 7 bases, in that order; junction bases with no gene match: 13.

This clone was picked up one time. The chain employs TRGV3 and TRGJ1 or TRGJ2. TCRdb carries no J gene annotation; the J gene was assigned here by matching the DNA with germline. The CDR3 has 15 amino acids. The V gene's germline CDR1 is VTNTFY and CDR2 YDVSTARD (reference sequence). V dropped 0 bases and J dropped 3; count of bases not matched to a gene: 8. The CDR3 sequence is CATWDRPRIYYKKLF. CDR3 coding DNA: TGTGCCACCTGGGACAGGCCGAGGATTTATTATAAGAAACTCTTT.

V is TRGV4 and J is TRGJ1 or TRGJ2. TCRdb carries no J gene annotation; the J gene was assigned here by matching the DNA with germline. This CDR3 comprises 13 residues. Germline values: CDR1 EGSTGY, CDR2 YDSYTSSV. V lost 0 bases to trimming and J lost 10 bases; unmatched junction nucleotides: 9. CDR3 region: CATWDGSKRKKLF. CDR3 coding DNA: TGTGCCACCTGGGATGGGTCGAAGAGAAAGAAACTCTTT.

The rearrangement joins TRGV8 to TRGJ1 or TRGJ2. The J gene is not listed in TCRdb, so it was assigned here from a DNA match to germline. The germline V gene has CDR1 VENAVY and CDR2 YDSYNSRV. V dropped 4 bases and J dropped 8; count of bases not matched to a gene: 8. The length of the CDR3 is 12 residues. The CDR3 DNA follows: TGTGCCACCTGGGACGCCATTCATAAGAAACTCTTT. Amino acid sequence: CATWDAIHKKLF.

The chain employs TRGV3 and TRGJ1 or TRGJ2. The J gene is absent in TCRdb and was assigned here via DNA matching to germline. The V and J ends lost 0 bases and 7 bases, in that order; junction bases with no gene match: 9. Germline CDR1 and CDR2: VTNTFY and YDVSTARD (reference sequence). The CDR3 spans 14 residues. CDR3 residues: CATWDRHEGYKKLF. DNA of the CDR3: TGTGCCACCTGGGACAGGCATGAAGGGTATAAGAAACTCTTT.

With respect to this clone: The germline gene is not matched at one end of the junction; a read error may be the cause. This chain uses TRGV5 with TRGJ1 or TRGJ2. Here the J gene came from matching the DNA to germline, since TCRdb omits it. The CDR3 length is 13 residues. Per the germline V gene, CDR1 is VINAFY and CDR2 is YDVSNSKD. For the CDR3, the DNA is TGTGCCACCTGGAACAGGCGGTATTATAAGAAACTCTTT. The encoded protein is CATWNRRYYKKLF.